A single sample is the source of the 20 T cell receptor beta chains below, sequenced in a study of control samples from healthy donors and cancer patients. Clones were sequenced by immunoSEQ multiplex PCR, and TCRdb holds only the in-frame ones, with some missing. The data hold 260,000 or so clones, with over 70% observed a single time. Sequencing was performed on PBMCs. These receptors originate from a woman aged 55-70 years with lung cancer.

This clone appeared a single time. The V call is TRBV5-5, the J call TRBJ2-2, with 9 bases matching TRBD2. The V gene's germline CDR1 is SGHKS and CDR2 YYEKEE (reference sequence). Germline trimming cut 4 bases from V and 1 base from J; bases unmatched to any gene: 5. The length of the CDR3 is 16 residues. The CDR3 nucleotides read TGTGCCAGCAGCCCCGGGACTAGCATGAACACCGGGGAGCTGTTTTTT. Protein: CASSPGTSMNTGELFF.

The V call is TRBV7-8, the J call TRBJ2-7; 7 bases are shared with TRBD1. V was clipped by 8 bases and J by 4 bases; unmatched bases: 5. Germline V lookup: CDR1 SGHVS, CDR2 FQNEAQ. The CDR3 runs 12 residues. As DNA, the CDR3 is TGTGCCAGCGGGCAGGGGGAATACGAGCAGTACTTC. Translation gives CASGQGEYEQYF.

The chain has TRBV6-5 and TRBJ1-2; perhaps TRBD1 as D (5 bases). V was shortened by 5 bases and J by 0 bases, with 13 bases between the two germline ends. The germline V gene encodes CDR1 MNHEY and CDR2 SVGAGI. The CDR3 runs to 15 residues. DNA of the CDR3: TGTGCCAGCAGTCAGAGCGGGGGGACTAACTATGGCTACACCTTC. Its translation: CASSQSGGTNYGYTF.

This chain uses TRBV5-5 with TRBJ2-7; D uncertain. Germline loops: CDR1 SGHKS, CDR2 YYEKEE (reference sequence). The CDR3 is made up of 14 amino acids. Trimming cost V 0 bases and J 3 bases, with 10 bases left between them. The CDR3 region is CASSLGGENYEQYF. CDR3 DNA: TGTGCCAGCAGCTTGGGTGGGGAAAACTACGAGCAGTACTTC.

V and J are TRBV19 and TRBJ2-1; 7 bases fit TRBD2. Looked up from germline, CDR1 is LNHDA and CDR2 is SQIVND (reference sequence). V lost 4 bases, J lost 9 bases, and 9 bases stayed unmatched. The CDR3 sequence is 14 residues long. The CDR3 DNA is TGTGCCAGTAGTAATGCGGGAGATGTGTCTGAGCAGTTCTTC. This translates into CASSNAGDVSEQFF.

The chain couples TRBV27 to TRBJ1-1, with D possibly being TRBD1 (5 bases). CDR3 length equals 14 residues. Germline CDR1 and CDR2: MNHEY and SMNVEV (reference sequence). The ends were cut back, 6 bases at V and 0 bases at J, with 11 bases in the middle. This CDR3 is CASSQQDLNTEAFF. CDR3 bases: TGTGCCAGCAGCCAACAGGACCTGAACACTGAAGCTTTCTTT.

The chain employs TRBV10-3 and TRBJ1-1, with D unresolved. CDR3 size: 13 residues. Trimming pared 3 bases from V and 0 bases from J, leaving 5 bases between. Germline lookup yields CDR1 ENHRY and CDR2 SYGVKD. Written as DNA, the CDR3 is TGTGCCATCAGTGACAGCTTGAACACTGAAGCTTTCTTT. Its translation is CAISDSLNTEAFF.

To note about this clone: A junction boundary mismatches the germline segment, possibly from a read error. V is TRBV9 and J is TRBJ2-3, with TRBD1 as a possible D gene (6 bases). CDR1 and CDR2 from the germline V gene are SGDLS and YYNGEE. CDR3 length: 12 residues. The CDR3 coding sequence is TGTGCGAGCAGCGTAGGGGGTGATACGCAGTATTTT. It encodes CASSVGGDTQYF. Full variable domain (missing parts from reference TRBV9 and TRBJ2-3): DSGVTQTPKHLITATGQRVTLRCSPRSGDLSVYWYQQSLDQGLQFLIQYYNGEERAKGNILERFSAQQFPDLHSELNLSSLELGDSALYFCASSVGGDTQYFGPGTRLTVL.

V gene TRBV27 combines with J gene TRBJ1-6, with 10 bases lining up with TRBD1. V shed 5 bases and J 7 bases; nucleotides not matched to a gene: 8. CDR1 is MNHEY, CDR2 SMNVEV, per germline (reference sequence). This CDR3 has 16 amino acids. The CDR3 nucleotides are TGTGCCAGCAGTCCGTTCCGGGACAGGGGCAATTCACCCCTCCACTTT. It translates to CASSPFRDRGNSPLHF.

The J gene is TRBJ2-1, the V gene TRBV5-1; 10 nucleotides match TRBD2. The CDR3 extends over 16 amino acids. The ends lost 5 bases at V and 4 bases at J; junction bases unmatched: 9. Germline CDR1 is SGHRS and CDR2 is YFSETQ. The CDR3 reads CASSPTGTSVYNEQFF. In DNA, the CDR3 is TGCGCCAGCAGTCCCACCGGGACTAGCGTTTACAATGAGCAGTTCTTC.

This CDR3 is CASTRGVSSGNTIYF. CDR3 DNA sequence: TGTGCCAGCACCAGGGGAGTTAGCTCTGGAAACACCATATATTTT. The chain employs TRBV6-5 and TRBJ1-3; tentatively, D is TRBD1 (6 bases). The CDR3 covers 15 residues. CDR1 MNHEY and CDR2 SVGAGI come from the germline V gene. V shed 7 bases and J shed 0 bases, with 13 bases lying between them.

This clone was observed a few times. One end of the junction fails to match germline, which may point to a read error. This CDR3 is also generated by other DNA sequences in the sample. This chain uses TRBV7-7 with TRBJ1-5, with D unresolved. The germline gives CDR1 SSHAT, CDR2 FNYEAQ (reference sequence). CDR3 size: 13 residues. For the CDR3, the DNA is TGTGCTAGCAGCTTAGACCGCAATCAGCCCCAGCATTTT. This sequence encodes CASSLDRNQPQHF.

The V and J genes are TRBV2 and TRBJ2-1; TRBD1 is a possible D gene (6 bases). The CDR3 totals 18 residues. V was trimmed by 8 bases and J by 0 bases, leaving 23 bases between them. Looked up from germline, CDR1 is SNHLY and CDR2 is FYNNEI. CDR3 nucleotide sequence: TGTGCCAGCGAGACCGGCAGGGGCGGCCTTAGCTCCTACAATGAGCAGTTCTTC. Residues: CASETGRGGLSSYNEQFF.

CDR3 nucleotides: TGTGCCAGCAGCGTAGTCCCGAACACTGAAGCTTTCTTT. It yields the protein CASSVVPNTEAFF. The chain links TRBV9 to TRBJ1-1, with D unresolved. The germline V gene encodes CDR1 SGDLS and CDR2 YYNGEE. The V end lost 0 bases, the J end lost 1 base, and 4 bases lay between the germline ends. The CDR3 spans 13 residues.

The CDR3 sequence is CSVRTVQETQYF. CDR3 sequence (DNA): TGCAGCGTTAGGACGGTCCAAGAGACCCAGTACTTC. V and J are TRBV29-1 and TRBJ2-5; D is unresolved. CDR3 size: 12 residues. Germline V lookup: CDR1 SQVTM, CDR2 ANQGSEA. V lost 5 bases to trimming and J lost 1 base, with 8 bases between them. The complete variable domain, with remaining parts taken from reference TRBV29-1 and TRBJ2-5, reads SAVISQKPSRDICQRGTSLTIQCQVDSQVTMMFWYRQQPGQSLTLIATANQGSEATYESGFVIDKFPISRPNLTFSTLTVSNMSPEDSSIYLCSVRTVQETQYFGPGTRLLVL.

The chain links TRBV15 to TRBJ2-1; D unresolved. The germline V gene encodes CDR1 LNHNV and CDR2 YYDKDF (reference sequence). This CDR3 has 13 amino acids. Trimming shortened V by 3 bases and J by 6 bases, and 9 bases separated the two germline ends. The CDR3: CATSSRVPNEQFF. The CDR3 DNA follows: TGTGCCACCAGCAGTAGGGTGCCCAATGAGCAGTTCTTC. The full variable domain, its missing parts supplied by reference TRBV15 and TRBJ2-1, is DAMVIQNPRYQVTQFGKPVTLSCSQTLNHNVMYWYQQKSSQAPKLLFHYYDKDFNNEADTPDNFQSRRPNTSFCFLDIRSPGLGDTAMYLCATSSRVPNEQFFGPGTRLTVL.

J is TRBJ1-1 and V is TRBV10-2; D is ambiguous. The CDR3 loop spans 13 amino acids. From germline, CDR1 is WSHSY and CDR2 SAAADI. V was trimmed by 1 base and J by 2 bases, leaving 5 bases between them. CDR3 residues: CASSEYRNTEAFF. In DNA, the CDR3 is TGCGCCAGCAGTGAGTACAGAAACACTGAAGCTTTCTTT.

This clone was counted a single time. V gene TRBV10-3 combines with J gene TRBJ2-7; 8 bases match TRBD2. Germline CDR1 and CDR2: ENHRY and SYGVKD. The CDR3 covers 15 residues. With 2 bases clipped from V and 3 bases from J, the junction kept 6 bases outside the gene matches. CDR3 in DNA: TGTGCCATCAGTGAGGGACTAGCTGAAGTCTACGAGCAGTACTTC. This gives the protein CAISEGLAEVYEQYF.

This clone has just one count. The rearrangement joins TRBV5-1 to TRBJ1-1; no clear D. V gave up 1 base and J gave up 0 bases, with 10 bases separating them. CDR1 and CDR2 (germline): SGHRS, YFSETQ. The CDR3 sequence is 15 residues long. The CDR3 DNA is TGCGCCAGCAGCTTGCCCCCAATCATGAACACTGAAGCTTTCTTT. The encoded protein is CASSLPPIMNTEAFF.

This chain connects TRBV19 to TRBJ1-1; D remains unclear. Trimming cost V 5 bases and J 6 bases, with 13 bases left between them. Germline CDR1 is LNHDA and CDR2 is SQIVND (reference sequence). The length of the CDR3 is 13 residues. The CDR3 DNA sequence: TGTGCCAGTAGTGGGCGGGTTCCCCCTGAAGCTTTCTTT. The encoded protein is CASSGRVPPEAFF.